These 15 T cell receptor beta chains were sequenced from one sample in a study of cytomegalovirus exposure and HLA in healthy donors. The PCR employed 60 Vbeta primers together with 13 Jbeta primers. The data were produced by immunoSEQ multiplex PCR, yet TCRdb's version contains in-frame clones alone and is incomplete. The sample contains about 190,000 clones, roughly 73% of which appear only once. What was sequenced was PBMCs. These receptors were collected from a woman between 25 and 40 years old in good health and CMV-seronegative.

As concerns this clone: Sequence at one end of the junction differs from germline and may be a read error. The chain is built from TRBV7-6 and TRBJ2-7, with 7 bases fitting TRBD2. In germline, CDR1 is SGHVS, CDR2 FNYEAQ. The CDR3 length is 13 residues. CDR3 nucleotide sequence: TGTGCCAGCGGCTTGTGGGAGGGGTACGAGCAGTACTTC. Protein sequence: CASGLWEGYEQYF.

A single count supports this clone. The chain carries TRBV18 and TRBJ2-2; D is ambiguous. Trimming removed 0 bases at V and 9 bases at J, with 5 bases between. CDR3 length equals 12 residues. Germline V gene data show CDR1 as KGHSH and CDR2 as LQKENI. CDR3 sequence: CASSPPRRELFF. The CDR3 DNA reads as TGTGCCAGCTCACCACCCCGTCGGGAGCTGTTTTTT.

The chain uses TRBV11-2 and TRBJ2-7; D remains ambiguous. V lost 5 bases, J lost 6 bases, and 11 bases lay in between. The CDR3 runs 12 residues. The germline V gene has CDR1 SGHAT and CDR2 FQNNGV. CDR3 in amino acids: CASSRVGAEQYF. CDR3 nucleotide sequence: TGTGCCAGCAGCCGGGTAGGCGCCGAGCAGTACTTC.

This chain connects TRBV5-1 to TRBJ2-5, with TRBD2 identical over 12 bases. V dropped 1 base and J dropped 5; count of bases not matched to a gene: 6. This CDR3 comprises 16 residues. Germline V gene data show CDR1 as SGHRS and CDR2 as YFSETQ. Here the CDR3 reads CASSLLAGGPRETQYF. In DNA form, the CDR3 reads TGCGCCAGCAGCTTGCTAGCGGGAGGGCCGCGTGAGACCCAGTACTTC.

This chain connects TRBV4-3 to TRBJ2-1, with D perhaps matching TRBD2 (5 bases). The germline V gene has CDR1 LGHNA and CDR2 YSLEER. The CDR3 length is 15 residues. Trimming cost V 0 bases and J 6 bases, with 12 bases left between them. CDR3 sequence (DNA): TGCGCCAGCAGCCAAGATGCGGCGGGTGGCAATGAGCAGTTCTTC. Translation: CASSQDAAGGNEQFF.

This chain connects TRBV4-1 to TRBJ1-5; 11 positions match TRBD1. Germline trimming cut 4 bases from V and 7 bases from J; bases unmatched to any gene: 9. The germline gives CDR1 MGHRA, CDR2 YSYEKL. This CDR3 spans 16 amino acids. CDR3 residues: CASSPGTGGFNQPQHF. The CDR3 nucleotides are TGCGCCAGCAGCCCCGGGACAGGGGGTTTTAACCAGCCCCAGCATTTT.

This clone was recorded a few times. The CDR3 region is CASSGGAGEGGADTQYF. The CDR3 nucleotides are TGCGCCAGCAGCGGAGGAGCGGGAGAGGGAGGGGCAGATACGCAGTATTTT. The chain couples TRBV4-3 to TRBJ2-3; TRBD2 agrees at 8 bases. Germline-derived CDR1 and CDR2 are LGHNA and YSLEER. V shed 5 bases, J shed 4 bases, and the junction held 14 bases outside the gene matches. The CDR3 totals 17 residues.

DNA for the CDR3: TGTGCCAGCATTTCGGGACAGGGAAATGAAAAACTGTTTTTT. Its protein product is CASISGQGNEKLFF. The chain employs TRBV6-1 and TRBJ1-4, with TRBD1 matching 9 bases. Losses at the gene ends were 7 bases for V and 5 bases for J; bases not matched to a gene: 5. The CDR3 covers 14 residues. Germline values: CDR1 MNHNS, CDR2 SASEGT.

The chain links TRBV19 to TRBJ1-1, with no clear D. Germline V gene lookup returns CDR1 LNHDA and CDR2 SQIVND (reference sequence). Trimming left V 3 bases short and J 3 bases short, with 8 bases between. This CDR3 contains 13 residues. DNA of the CDR3: TGTGCCAGTAGTATTCTGGGCCACACTGAAGCTTTCTTT. Amino acid sequence: CASSILGHTEAFF.

The V call is TRBV18, the J call TRBJ1-2, with TRBD1 matching 9 bases. Germline V gives CDR1 KGHSH, CDR2 LQKENI. Trimming removed 3 bases from V and 5 bases from J; junction bases left unmatched: 7. The CDR3 runs 15 residues. CDR3 DNA: TGTGCCAGCTCACCGGGACAGGGTGGGCAGTATGGCTACACCTTC. Encoded protein: CASSPGQGGQYGYTF.

V usage is TRBV5-1 and J usage is TRBJ2-7, with D perhaps matching TRBD2 (6 bases). This CDR3 contains 11 residues. Trimming cost V 5 bases and J 6 bases, with 9 bases left between them. Germline CDR1 and CDR2: SGHRS and YFSETQ. CDR3 sequence: CASRAGSEQYF. For the CDR3, the DNA is TGCGCCAGCAGGGCCGGGAGCGAGCAGTACTTC.

This clone has just a few counts. J is TRBJ1-2 and V is TRBV6-5; TRBD1 agrees at 8 bases. The V and J ends lost 5 bases and 5 bases, in that order; junction bases with no gene match: 7. CDR3 length: 14 amino acids. Germline lookup yields CDR1 MNHEY and CDR2 SVGAGI. CDR3 DNA: TGTGCCAGCAGTGGATTGACAGGGGAATATGGCTACACCTTC. This encodes CASSGLTGEYGYTF.

The gene calls are TRBV5-6 and TRBJ2-6, with D unclear. Trimming removed 4 bases at V and 0 bases at J, with 11 bases between. Germline loops: CDR1 SGHDT, CDR2 YYEEEE. This CDR3 spans 16 amino acids. The CDR3 sequence: CASSLIEASGANVLTF. The CDR3 DNA reads as TGTGCCAGCAGCCTTATAGAGGCCTCTGGGGCCAACGTCCTGACTTTC.

V and J are TRBV10-3 and TRBJ2-5, with TRBD2 as a possible D gene (6 bases). The germline gives CDR1 ENHRY, CDR2 SYGVKD. V lost 0 bases to trimming and J lost 3 bases, with 8 bases between them. The CDR3 runs to 14 residues. The CDR3 loop is CAISESGGEETQYF. In DNA form, the CDR3 reads TGTGCCATCAGTGAGTCAGGCGGGGAAGAGACCCAGTACTTC.

This rearrangement joins TRBV11-2 to TRBJ2-7; 10 bases map to TRBD1. The germline gives CDR1 SGHAT, CDR2 FQNNGV. After removal of 5 bases from V and 4 bases from J, the junction contained 8 bases not matched to a gene. The CDR3 runs 15 residues. CDR3 bases: TGTGCCAGCAGCAACCGACAGGGGGCGGTTTACGAGCAGTACTTC. It translates to CASSNRQGAVYEQYF.